This record concerns one T cell receptor (beta chain) sequence. What this receptor recognizes is not known. No quality values exist for individual bases; no much larger clone is one base distant. The data stem from a study of technical replicates of blood from several donors (dated by TCRdb to about 2017). V lost 4 bases and J lost 5 bases, and the count of bases not matched to a germline gene is 2. From cysteine to phenylalanine, the CDR3 is 13 amino acids long. Left in the record is the CDR3 DNA by itself, 39 bases read in frame from the first base. The germline V gene yields SGHRS for CDR1 and YFSETQ for CDR2. Receptors were amplified or captured by the immunoSEQ multiplex PCR assay. Drawn from immuneACCESS, this table holds only the in-frame rearrangements with V and J called that TCRdb kept. Clones are partly lost; checked studies trace under half to an unresolved V gene and leave the rest unexplained. The sample table contains fewer than 85,000 clones; only one count was recorded for roughly 92% of them. Together, the top ten hold 0.4% to 0.5% of the sample.

The sequencing input was T cells isolated from PBMCs. Here the chain combines TRBV5-1 and TRBJ2-2; 7 bases in the middle match TRBD1. The origin of this receptor is a human donor in good health. DNA sequence: TGCGCCAGCAGCATGGGACAGACCGGGGAGCTGTTTTTT. Protein translation: CASSMGQTGELFF.